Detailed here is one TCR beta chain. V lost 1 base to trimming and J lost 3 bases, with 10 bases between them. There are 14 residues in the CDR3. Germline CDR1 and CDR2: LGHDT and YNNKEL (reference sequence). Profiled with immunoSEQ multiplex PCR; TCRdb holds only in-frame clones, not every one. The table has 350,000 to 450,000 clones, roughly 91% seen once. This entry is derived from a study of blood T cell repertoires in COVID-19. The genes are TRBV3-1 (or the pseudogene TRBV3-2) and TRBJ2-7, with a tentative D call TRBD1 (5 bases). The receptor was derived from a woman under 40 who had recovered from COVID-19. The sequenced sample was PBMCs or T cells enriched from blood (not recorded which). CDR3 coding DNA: TGTGCCAGCAGCCAAGGGGCAGGGATCTACGAGCAGTACTTC. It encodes CASSQGAGIYEQYF.